Sequencing of this T cell receptor (beta chain) was carried out in a study of Graves' ophthalmopathy and Graves' hyperthyroidism. CDR3 regions of TCR beta were amplified from RNA transcripts. HTBI primers were employed in first-round RT-PCR, then a second-round multiplex PCR followed. TCRdb reprocessed the multiplex PCR reads with MiXCR, giving one entry per CDR3 protein. This repertoire shows around 600,000 distinct CDR3 sequences, approximately 39% found once; its top ten account for 2.5% to 3.5%. Every ophthalmopathy donor presented moderate-to-severe activity, CAS ≥3, NOSPECS ≥4 and duration under 3 months. The source of the PBMCs was less than 12 ml of fresh peripheral blood. Findings of the study overall: Blood contained most expanded thyroid clonotypes exceeding 0.001 frequency.

On this clonotype: Antigen specificity is unknown. This may be a read error: a much more frequent sequence differs by one nucleotide. Without the conserved terminal phenylalanine or tryptophan, this CDR3 likely stems from a read error.

The CDR3 totals 15 residues. Per the germline V gene, CDR1 is SGHVS and CDR2 is FQNEAQ. Trimming took 5 bases from V and 3 from J; bases not matched to a gene: 7. The TCR sequence derives from an adult man with Graves' ophthalmopathy. The sample consisted of peripheral blood. J is TRBJ1-3 and V is TRBV7-8, with 7 bases lining up with TRBD1. The DNA of the CDR3 is TGTGCCAGCAGCAGGGGAAACAGGGGTGGAAACACCATATATCTT. Its translation is CASSRGNRGGNTIYL.